The table lists the clone carrying this T cell receptor beta chain with a few counts. What it recognizes is unknown. These data come from a study of T-cell reconstitution after alpha-beta-depleted transplantation in children. Broader study findings: By one year post-transplant, T-cell counts and diversity largely arose from T cells that were newly produced. At day 60, the high TCRbeta diversity found in some patients originated from recipient T cells and thymic progenitors that had survived. Several hundred rapidly expanded clones from non-depleted graft cells reportedly supplied alpha-beta T cells about two months post-transplant.

V was shortened by 2 bases and J by 0 bases, with 17 bases between the two germline ends. This CDR3 spans 18 amino acids. Germline lookup yields CDR1 KGHSH and CDR2 LQKENI. Unique molecular identifiers were used in preparing the TCRbeta library. TCRdb re-called the PCR reads through MiXCR, storing one row per CDR3 protein. Of around 420,000 distinct CDR3 sequences in the sample, 15% to 20% were seen once. This TCR was recovered from a boy under two years old who had a stem cell transplant for Wiskott-Aldrich syndrome, so the T cells may come from the graft donor. The input for sequencing was PBMCs, mostly from graft donor cells, taken 360 days after TCRalphabeta/CD19-depleted stem cell transplant. This chain joins TRBV18 and TRBJ2-1; D is unclear. The CDR3 here is CASSPLSGSFSSYNEQFF. The CDR3 region has the DNA TGTGCCAGCTCACCATTGTCAGGTTCCTTTAGCTCCTACAATGAGCAGTTCTTC.